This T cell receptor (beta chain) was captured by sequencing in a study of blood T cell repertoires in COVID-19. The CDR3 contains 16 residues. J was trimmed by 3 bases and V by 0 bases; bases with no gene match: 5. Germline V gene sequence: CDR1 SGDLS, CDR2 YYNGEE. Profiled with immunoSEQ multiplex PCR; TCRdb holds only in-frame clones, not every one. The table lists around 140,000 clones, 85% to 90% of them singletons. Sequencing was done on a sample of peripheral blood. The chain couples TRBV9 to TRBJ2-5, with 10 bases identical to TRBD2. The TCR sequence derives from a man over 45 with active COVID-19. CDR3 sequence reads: CASSVGLGTSEETQYF. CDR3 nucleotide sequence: TGTGCCAGCAGCGTAGGATTAGGGACTAGCGAAGAGACCCAGTACTTC.